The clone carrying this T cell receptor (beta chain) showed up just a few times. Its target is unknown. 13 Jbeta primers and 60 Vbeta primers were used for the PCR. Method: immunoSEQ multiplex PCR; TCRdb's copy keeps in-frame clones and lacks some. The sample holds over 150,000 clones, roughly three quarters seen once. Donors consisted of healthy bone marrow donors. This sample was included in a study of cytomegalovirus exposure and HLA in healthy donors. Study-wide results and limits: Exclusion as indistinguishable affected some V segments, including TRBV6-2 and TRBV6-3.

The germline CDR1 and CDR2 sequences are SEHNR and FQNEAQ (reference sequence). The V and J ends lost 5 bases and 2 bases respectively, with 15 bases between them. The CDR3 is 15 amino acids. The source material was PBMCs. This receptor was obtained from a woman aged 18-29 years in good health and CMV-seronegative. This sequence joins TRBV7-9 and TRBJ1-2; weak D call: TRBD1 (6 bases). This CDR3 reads CASSLDVQGNYGYTF. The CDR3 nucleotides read TGTGCCAGCAGCCTAGATGTCCAGGGGAACTATGGCTACACCTTC.